These 30 T cell receptor beta chains were all obtained from the same sample, sequenced in a study of blood T cells in healthy people across ages. A second roughly 6 to 12 cycle PCR used barcoded and J-beta primers. TCRdb re-analysed the 5' RACE reads in MiXCR, keeping a single row per CDR3 protein. The sample includes about 800,000 distinct CDR3 sequences, roughly 50% of them seen just once. Sequencing input: blood. All receptors come from a young man in good health.

In its sample, this clonotype was seen a few times. The chain's CDR3 is CASSARTGFEQYF. In DNA, the CDR3 is TGTGCCAGCAGTGCCAGGACAGGCTTTGAGCAGTACTTC. This chain joins TRBV25-1 and TRBJ2-4; 7 bases line up with TRBD1. J gave up 13 bases and V 4 bases, and 10 bases lay outside the gene matches. Looked up from germline, CDR1 is MGHDK and CDR2 is SYGVNS. The CDR3 is made up of 13 amino acids.

J is TRBJ2-7 and V is TRBV30; 8 nucleotides align to TRBD2. Germline V gives CDR1 GTSNPN, CDR2 SVGIG (reference sequence). With 3 bases clipped from V and 1 base from J, the junction kept 2 bases outside the gene matches. The CDR3 runs to 13 residues. The CDR3 nucleotides read TGTGCCTGGAGCGGGAGGGCTTCCTACGAGCAGTACTTC. It is translated as CAWSGRASYEQYF.

The V and J genes are TRBV24-1 and TRBJ2-2; no clear D. The CDR3 sequence is 13 residues long. V lost 8 bases, J lost 7 bases, and 13 bases lay in between. CDR1 and CDR2 (germline): KGHDR, SFDVKD. The CDR3 DNA reads TGTGCCACCATTTCGCCCATGGGCGGGGAGCTGTTTTTT. The encoded protein is CATISPMGGELFF.

This clonotype came up once. The chain employs TRBV2 and TRBJ1-3, with D hard to call. CDR1 SNHLY and CDR2 FYNNEI come from the germline V gene. The CDR3 totals 14 residues. V lost 5 bases and J lost 3, with 11 bases in between. This CDR3 is CASSPGRDGNTIYF. CDR3 DNA sequence: TGTGCCAGCAGTCCCGGACGGGATGGAAACACCATATATTTT.

The CDR3 sequence is CASSSGRLYEQYF. As DNA, the CDR3 is TGTGCCAGCAGCTCCGGGAGACTCTACGAGCAGTACTTC. J is TRBJ2-4 and V is TRBV11-3, with D possibly being TRBD2 (6 bases). The closer fit of TRBJ2-7 to the DNA end suggests the J call may be wrong. CDR1 and CDR2 from the germline V gene are SGHNT and YENEEA. The CDR3 is made up of 13 amino acids.

The chain couples TRBV5-6 to TRBJ2-7; weak D call: TRBD1 (6 bases). V lost 3 bases and J lost 0, with 16 bases in between. Germline CDR1 reads SGHDT; CDR2 reads YYEEEE. The CDR3 runs 16 residues. Here the CDR3 DNA reads TGTGCCAGCAGCTCCAGTCAGGGGTCCCCCTCCTACGAGCAGTACTTC. This encodes CASSSSQGSPSYEQYF.

The CDR3 nucleotides are TGTGCCAGCAGTTACTCTCGGGAGGGCTACAATGAGCAGTTCTTC. This gives the protein CASSYSREGYNEQFF. The rearrangement uses TRBV6-5 and TRBJ2-1, with 8 nucleotides matching TRBD2. Germline values: CDR1 MNHEY, CDR2 SVGAGI. V was clipped by 0 bases and J by 3 bases; unmatched bases: 1. The CDR3 is made up of 15 amino acids.

This rearrangement joins TRBV3-1 to TRBJ2-7; 10 bases agree with TRBD2. The CDR3 has 17 residues. CDR1 is LGHDT and CDR2 is YNNKEL in the germline V gene (reference sequence). V was pared by 4 bases and J by 7 bases, with 16 bases of the junction left unmatched. CDR3 in amino acids: CASSPIRNSGGANEQYF. As DNA, the CDR3 is TGTGCCAGCAGCCCAATCCGTAACAGCGGGGGGGCCAATGAGCAGTACTTC.

The chain couples TRBV5-1 to TRBJ2-7; 13 bases align to TRBD2. Per germline, CDR1 SGHRS and CDR2 YFSETQ. J was trimmed by 7 bases and V by 4 bases; bases with no gene match: 11. This CDR3 contains 16 residues. CDR3 loop: CASSDPSGLAGEEQYF. The CDR3 nucleotides read TGCGCCAGCAGCGACCCATCCGGACTAGCGGGGGAAGAGCAGTACTTC.

On this clonotype itself: A junction end diverges from the germline sequence, so it may reflect a read error. The genes are TRBV6-5 and TRBJ1-1; a possible D gene is TRBD1 (6 bases). Germline V gene data show CDR1 as MNHEY and CDR2 as SVGAGI. CDR3 length equals 15 residues. The CDR3: CASMGARGTNTETFF. The CDR3 region has the DNA TGTGCCAGCATGGGGGCTAGGGGTACGAACACTGAAACTTTCTTT.

J is TRBJ2-5 and V is TRBV20-1; a possible D gene is TRBD1 (5 bases). Judging by the DNA end, TRBJ2-7 fits better; the J call may be wrong. Per the germline V gene, CDR1 is DFQATT and CDR2 is SNEGSKA (reference sequence). The CDR3 is 13 residues long. This CDR3 is CSAYQGSLSEQYF. CDR3 coding DNA: TGCAGTGCTTATCAGGGTTCCCTCAGCGAGCAGTACTTC.

The V and J genes are TRBV4-2 and TRBJ2-7; unclear D gene. This CDR3 spans 13 amino acids. Germline V gene data show CDR1 as LGHNA and CDR2 as YNFKEQ. Trimming shortened V by 1 base and J by 3 bases, and 7 bases separated the two germline ends. The CDR3 loop reads CASSQGLLYEQYF. In nucleotides, the CDR3 is TGTGCCAGCAGCCAAGGGCTTCTCTACGAGCAGTACTTC.

This clonotype was counted only a few times. The CDR3 is CASSVGLGNEQFF. For the CDR3, the DNA is TGTGCCAGCAGTGTTGGTTTGGGTAATGAGCAGTTCTTC. J is TRBJ2-1 and V is TRBV9; D is ambiguous. Trimming removed 5 bases at V and 7 bases at J, with 13 bases between. The CDR3 runs 13 residues. Per the germline V gene, CDR1 is SGDLS and CDR2 is YYNGEE.

The DNA of the CDR3 is TGTGCCAGCAGCTTAATACAGGACCCCTACGAGCAGTACTTC. Translated: CASSLIQDPYEQYF. V usage is TRBV13 and J usage is TRBJ2-4; TRBD1 might be the D (5 bases). The DNA end is a closer match to TRBJ2-7, so the J assignment may be wrong. The CDR3 sequence is 14 residues long. Per the germline V gene, CDR1 is PRHDT and CDR2 is FYEKMQ (reference sequence).

This chain links TRBV5-1 with TRBJ2-1; possible D gene TRBD2, 7 bases. V was shortened by 0 bases and J by 10 bases, with 20 bases between the two germline ends. Germline V gives CDR1 SGHRS, CDR2 YFSETQ. The CDR3 length is 16 residues. The CDR3 coding sequence is TGCGCCAGCAGCTTGGAGGCTAGGGGGGGGGCTATGGAGCAGTTCTTC. This codes for CASSLEARGGAMEQFF.

In this sample, this clonotype turned up a few times. The chain has TRBV12-3 or TRBV12-4 and TRBJ2-3, with D possibly being TRBD1 or TRBD2 (5 bases each). The CDR3 spans 14 residues. V shed 4 bases and J shed 1 base, with 9 bases lying between them. CDR3 in amino acids: CASSSGRRTDTQYF. The DNA of the CDR3 is TGTGCCAGCAGTTCGGGGCGTCGCACAGATACGCAGTATTTT.

This chain uses TRBV20-1 with TRBJ2-3; 8 bases align to TRBD1. After removal of 3 bases from V and 4 bases from J, the junction contained 3 bases not matched to a gene. The V gene's germline CDR1 is DFQATT and CDR2 SNEGSKA (reference sequence). The CDR3 is made up of 13 amino acids. The CDR3 reads CSASQGAADTQYF. CDR3 nucleotides: TGCAGTGCTAGCCAGGGGGCCGCAGATACGCAGTATTTT.

This sequence joins TRBV10-3 and TRBJ2-5, with D unresolved. Trimming removed 5 bases at V and 11 bases at J, with 21 bases between. In germline, CDR1 is ENHRY, CDR2 SYGVKD. The CDR3 sequence is 14 residues long. The CDR3 bases are TGTGCCATCAGTCCTAGTGCCCCTAACAATGAGCAGTACTTC. The encoded protein is CAISPSAPNNEQYF.

The rearrangement links TRBV7-9 to TRBJ2-7, with D perhaps assigned TRBD1 or TRBD2 (5 bases each). The CDR3 is 15 residues long. Trimming cost V 5 bases and J 3 bases, with 17 bases left between them. CDR1 SEHNR and CDR2 FQNEAQ come from the germline V gene (reference sequence). CDR3 residues: CASSPRDGEGYEQYF. DNA for the CDR3: TGTGCCAGCAGCCCCCGGGACGGGGAAGGCTACGAGCAGTACTTC.

This clonotype was counted only a few times. The chain combines TRBV20-1 with TRBJ1-2; D remains ambiguous. Germline V CDR1 and CDR2: DFQATT, SNEGSKA (reference sequence). The CDR3 extends over 12 amino acids. Trimming pared 8 bases from V and 10 bases from J, leaving 20 bases between. CDR3 loop: CSSPRTGSDYTF. As DNA, the CDR3 is TGCAGTTCCCCGAGGACCGGGTCCGACTACACCTTC.

The rearrangement links TRBV6-1 to TRBJ1-2; TRBD1 is a possible D gene (5 bases). The CDR3 spans 14 residues. V was pared by 0 bases and J by 8 bases, with 13 bases between. Per the germline V gene, CDR1 is MNHNS and CDR2 is SASEGT. The CDR3 nucleotides are TGTGCCAGCAGTGAAGCCCAGAGGGGCGGCGGCTACACCTTC. Translated, it gives CASSEAQRGGGYTF.

The chain has TRBV10-2 and TRBJ1-5; 11 bases align to TRBD1. The junction had 4 bases not matched to a gene; V was cut back by 10 bases and J by 5 bases. Germline CDR1 reads WSHSY; CDR2 reads SAAADI. CDR3 length equals 13 residues. The CDR3, as DNA: TGCGCCACGGGACAGGGGGGGGATCAGCCCCAGCATTTT. As protein: CATGQGGDQPQHF.

The chain couples TRBV6-5 to TRBJ1-1, with unresolved D. The CDR3 has 14 amino acids. Trimming stripped 2 bases from V and 4 bases from J, with 11 bases between. Germline V gene sequence: CDR1 MNHEY, CDR2 SVGAGI. CDR3 nucleotides: TGTGCCAGCAGTTACACTTGGGGAATCACTGAAGCTTTCTTT. Encoded protein: CASSYTWGITEAFF.

The rearrangement uses TRBV18 and TRBJ2-5, with unresolved D. The tail of the sequence fits TRBJ2-7 better, so the J call may be wrong. The germline CDR1 and CDR2 sequences are KGHSH and LQKENI. This CDR3 comprises 13 residues. Here the CDR3 reads CASSPPKRYEQYF. CDR3 in DNA: TGTGCCAGCTCACCACCGAAGCGCTACGAGCAGTACTTC.

The CDR3: CASSLATGGVGYTF. The CDR3 region has the DNA TGTGCCAGCAGCTTGGCGACAGGGGGCGTTGGCTACACCTTC. The gene calls are TRBV5-4 and TRBJ1-2; 10 bases agree with TRBD1. V lost 0 bases and J lost 7; bases outside the gene matches: 3. From germline, CDR1 is SGHNT and CDR2 YYREEE (reference sequence). The CDR3 is made up of 14 amino acids.

This rearrangement joins TRBV7-9 to TRBJ2-4, with D hard to call. Trimming stripped 10 bases from V and 0 bases from J, with 13 bases between. The CDR3 has 14 amino acids. Per the germline V gene, CDR1 is SEHNR and CDR2 is FQNEAQ (reference sequence). The CDR3 region is CATTNDEAKNIQYF. The CDR3 nucleotides read TGTGCCACCACGAATGATGAAGCCAAAAACATTCAGTACTTC.

The chain couples TRBV6-5 to TRBJ1-2; unclear D gene. There are 14 residues in the CDR3. CDR1 is MNHEY and CDR2 is SVGAGI in the germline V gene. V dropped 7 bases and J dropped 8 bases, with 20 bases sitting between them. The CDR3, as DNA: TGTGCCAGCACCCCAAGATCGCTGGGAGTGGGCTACACCTTC. Amino acid sequence: CASTPRSLGVGYTF.

The chain carries TRBV6-6 and TRBJ1-6; the match to TRBD1 covers 7 bases. The CDR3 runs to 15 residues. V trimming: 2 bases; J trimming: 7 bases; junction bases outside the gene matches: 5. Germline V gene data show CDR1 as MNHNY and CDR2 as SVGAGI (reference sequence). CDR3 protein: CASSYKGGGNSPLHF. In nucleotides, the CDR3 is TGTGCCAGCAGTTACAAAGGGGGCGGGAATTCACCCCTCCACTTT.

This clonotype was counted a single time. This chain links TRBV15 with TRBJ2-7; D uncertain. The CDR3 consists of 14 residues. V was clipped by 1 base and J by 2 bases, with 9 bases between them. CDR1 LNHNV and CDR2 YYDKDF come from the germline V gene (reference sequence). The CDR3 sequence: CATSRGVPTYEQYF. DNA for the CDR3: TGTGCCACCAGCAGAGGGGTTCCCACCTACGAGCAGTACTTC. The complete variable domain, with remaining parts taken from reference TRBV15 and TRBJ2-7, reads DAMVIQNPRYQVTQFGKPVTLSCSQTLNHNVMYWYQQKSSQAPKLLFHYYDKDFNNEADTPDNFQSRRPNTSFCFLDIRSPGLGDTAMYLCATSRGVPTYEQYFGPGTRLTVT.

This chain joins TRBV28 and TRBJ1-1; TRBD1 is a possible D gene (5 bases). The germline V gene has CDR1 MDHEN and CDR2 SYDVKM. The CDR3 is made up of 14 amino acids. Deletions cut 10 bases from V and 1 base from J, with 16 bases between. The CDR3 reads CATTVGGKNTEAFF. The CDR3 coding sequence is TGTGCCACTACGGTTGGGGGGAAGAACACTGAAGCTTTCTTT.